The 6 T cell receptor beta chains reported below all come from one sample, sequenced in a study of T cells after yellow fever vaccination. TCRdb independently ran MiXCR on the 5' RACE reads; one entry per CDR3 protein. The repertoire holds more than 65,000 distinct CDR3 sequences, 5.5% to 7.5% seen once, with under 2.5% in the top ten. Sequenced material: CD4+ T cells sorted from PBMCs, taken less than 16 days after the first yellow fever vaccination. The receptors shown here come from a man younger than 35 who received the YFV17D yellow fever vaccine.

In the case of this clonotype: With a much larger clone just one base away, this may be a read error. V is TRBV10-3 and J is TRBJ2-3, with D possibly matching TRBD1 (5 bases). This CDR3 is built from 14 residues. V was shortened by 10 bases and J by 4 bases, with 18 bases between the two germline ends. Germline CDR1 and CDR2: ENHRY and SYGVKD. CDR3 protein: CATLRVRVSDTQYF. CDR3 DNA sequence: TGTGCCACCCTCCGGGTCAGGGTTTCAGATACGCAGTATTTT.

Comments on this clonotype: At one of its ends the junction is not consistent with the germline gene, which may arise from a read error. V gene TRBV5-1 combines with J gene TRBJ2-3, with TRBD1 matching 8 bases. Germline CDR1 is SGHRS and CDR2 is YFSETQ. The CDR3 has 17 amino acids. The CDR3 sequence is CAISLAPDRVGTDTQYF. DNA for the CDR3: TGCGCCATCAGCTTGGCTCCGGACAGGGTTGGCACAGATACGCAGTATTTT.

This clonotype occurred many times. At one end the junction does not follow the germline gene, possibly because of a read error. The rearrangement uses TRBV5-1 and TRBJ2-5, with no clear D. The CDR3 totals 11 residues. Germline lookup yields CDR1 SGHRS and CDR2 YFSETQ. The CDR3 is CASSSQGTQYF. In DNA form, the CDR3 reads TGCGCCAGCAGCTCCCAAGGGACCCAGTACTTC.

The table lists this clonotype with a few counts. The chain employs TRBV5-1 and TRBJ1-6; possibly TRBD1 for D (5 bases). The CDR3 covers 16 residues. The ends were cut back, 0 bases at V and 9 bases at J, with 16 bases in the middle. Germline CDR1 and CDR2: SGHRS and YFSETQ. As DNA, the CDR3 is TGCGCCAGCAGCTTGGCGGGACGGTTGGTATCTTCACCCCTCCACTTT. Protein product: CASSLAGRLVSSPLHF.

This clonotype was seen many times. The rearrangement joins TRBV6-5 to TRBJ1-6; 9 positions agree with TRBD1. This CDR3 region has 14 residues. Looked up from germline, CDR1 is MNHEY and CDR2 is SVGAGI. The V and J ends lost 4 bases and 8 bases, in that order; junction bases with no gene match: 3. The CDR3 coding sequence is TGTGCCAGCAGTTTGGGACAGGGAGATTCACCCCTCCACTTT. Translating gives CASSLGQGDSPLHF.

The gene calls are TRBV24-1 and TRBJ1-6; D uncertain. This CDR3 has 13 residues. Germline values: CDR1 KGHDR, CDR2 SFDVKD. Trimming took 7 bases from V and 5 from J, leaving 8 bases between them. The CDR3 region is CATRGPNNSPLHF. The CDR3 DNA sequence: TGTGCCACCAGGGGCCCTAATAATTCACCCCTCCACTTT.